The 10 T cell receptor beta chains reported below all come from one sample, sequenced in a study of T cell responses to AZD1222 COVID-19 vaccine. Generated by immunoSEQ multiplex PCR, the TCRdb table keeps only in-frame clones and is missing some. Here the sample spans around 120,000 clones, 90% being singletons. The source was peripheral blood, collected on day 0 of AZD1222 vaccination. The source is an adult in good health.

The CDR3: CASSFGGIYEQYF. Written as DNA, the CDR3 is TGTGCCAGCAGTTTCGGCGGTATCTACGAGCAGTACTTC. The V gene is TRBV28, the J gene TRBJ2-7; no reliable D call. Germline V gives CDR1 MDHEN, CDR2 SYDVKM. The CDR3 covers 13 residues. The ends were cut back, 3 bases at V and 3 bases at J, with 9 bases in the middle.

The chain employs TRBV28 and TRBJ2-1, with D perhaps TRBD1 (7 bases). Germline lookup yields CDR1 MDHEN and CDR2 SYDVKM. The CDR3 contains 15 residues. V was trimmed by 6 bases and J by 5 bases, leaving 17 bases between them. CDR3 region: CASSISRGRNNEQFF. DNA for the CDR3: TGTGCCAGCAGCATTTCCAGGGGGAGGAACAATGAGCAGTTCTTC.

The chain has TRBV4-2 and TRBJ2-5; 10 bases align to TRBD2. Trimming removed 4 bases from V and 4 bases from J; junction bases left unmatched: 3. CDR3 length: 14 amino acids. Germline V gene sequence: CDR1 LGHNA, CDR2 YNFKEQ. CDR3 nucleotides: TGTGCCAGCAGCCCCCGACTAGCGGGAGAGACCCAGTACTTC. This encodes CASSPRLAGETQYF.

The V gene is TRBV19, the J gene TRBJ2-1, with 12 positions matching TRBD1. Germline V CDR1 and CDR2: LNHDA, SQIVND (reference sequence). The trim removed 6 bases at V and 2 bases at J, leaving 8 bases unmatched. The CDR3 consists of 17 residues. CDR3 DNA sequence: TGTGCCAGTAGCATGTCCGGGACAGGGGGCGCCTACAATGAGCAGTTCTTC. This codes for CASSMSGTGGAYNEQFF.

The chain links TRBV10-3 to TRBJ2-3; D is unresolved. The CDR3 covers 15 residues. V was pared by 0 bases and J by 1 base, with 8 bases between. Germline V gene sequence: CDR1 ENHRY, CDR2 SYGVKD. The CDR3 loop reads CAISESSQRTDTQYF. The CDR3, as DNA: TGTGCCATCAGTGAGTCGTCCCAGCGCACAGATACGCAGTATTTT.

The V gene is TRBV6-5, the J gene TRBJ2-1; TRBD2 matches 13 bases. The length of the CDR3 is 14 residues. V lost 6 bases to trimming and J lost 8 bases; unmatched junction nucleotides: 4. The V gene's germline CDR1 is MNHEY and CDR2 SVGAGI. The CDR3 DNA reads TGTGCCAGCAGCCGGACTAGCGGGAGCTATGAGCAGTTCTTC. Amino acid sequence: CASSRTSGSYEQFF.

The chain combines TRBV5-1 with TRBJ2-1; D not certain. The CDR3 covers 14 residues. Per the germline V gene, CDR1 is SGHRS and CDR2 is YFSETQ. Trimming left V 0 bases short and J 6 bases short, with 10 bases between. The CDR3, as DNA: TGCGCCAGCAGCTTGGTACCGAGCGTCAATGAGCAGTTCTTC. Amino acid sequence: CASSLVPSVNEQFF. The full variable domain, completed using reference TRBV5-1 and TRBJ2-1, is KAGVTQTPRYLIKTRGQQVTLSCSPISGHRSVSWYQQTPGQGLQFLFEYFSETQRNKGNFPGRFSGRQFSNSRSEMNVSTLELGDSALYLCASSLVPSVNEQFFGPGTRLTVL.

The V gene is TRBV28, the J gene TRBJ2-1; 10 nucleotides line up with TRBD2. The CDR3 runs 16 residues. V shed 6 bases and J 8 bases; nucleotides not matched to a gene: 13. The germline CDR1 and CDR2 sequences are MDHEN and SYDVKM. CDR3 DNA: TGTGCCAGCAGAATGTGGCTAGCGGGAGTTCGGGATGAGCAGTTCTTC. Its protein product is CASRMWLAGVRDEQFF.

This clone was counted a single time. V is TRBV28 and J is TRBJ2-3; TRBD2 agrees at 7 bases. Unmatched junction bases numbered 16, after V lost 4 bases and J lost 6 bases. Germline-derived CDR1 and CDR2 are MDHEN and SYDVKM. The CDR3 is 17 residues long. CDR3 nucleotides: TGTGCCAGCAGTTCCTCACTAGCGAATAGAAGGGTGGATACGCAGTATTTT. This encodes CASSSSLANRRVDTQYF. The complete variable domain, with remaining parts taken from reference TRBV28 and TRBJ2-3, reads DVKVTQSSRYLVKRTGEKVFLECVQDMDHENMFWYRQDPGLGLRLIYFSYDVKMKEKGDIPEGYSVSREKKERFSLILESASTNQTSMYLCASSSSLANRRVDTQYFGPGTRLTVL.

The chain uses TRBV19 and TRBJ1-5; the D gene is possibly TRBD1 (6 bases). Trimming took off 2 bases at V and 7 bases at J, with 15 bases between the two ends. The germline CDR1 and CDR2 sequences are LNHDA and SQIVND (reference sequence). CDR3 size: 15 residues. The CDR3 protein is CASSINRALRQPQHF. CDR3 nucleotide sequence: TGTGCCAGTAGTATAAACAGGGCCCTGAGGCAGCCCCAGCATTTT.